This T cell receptor (beta chain) came from a study of OX40 agonist ivuxolimab in advanced cancers. About the study: Every 2 weeks, patients received ivuxolimab intravenously, dosed at 0.01 to 10 mg/kg.

The study's findings and limits: At 0.1 to 3.0 mg/kg, CD4+ and CD8+ blood T cells expanded clonally by week 6.

Assay: immunoSEQ multiplex PCR; the TCRdb copy retains only in-frame clones and omits some. The sample carries 19,000 or so clones, roughly 90% recorded once. Concerning this clone itself: The target antigen is unknown.

The receptor was isolated from an adult with an advanced solid tumor such as melanoma, head and neck, liver or kidney cancer. The input for sequencing was CD4+ or CD8+ T cells sorted from blood, taken in a trial of the OX40 agonist ivuxolimab.

The CDR3 sequence is CASSLGSTDTQYF. In nucleotides, the CDR3 is TGTGCCAGCAGCTTGGGATCGACAGATACGCAGTATTTT. The gene calls are TRBV5-6 and TRBJ2-3; D is unresolved. V lost 0 bases and J 3 bases, leaving 5 bases between the germline ends. The CDR3 spans 13 residues. The germline gives CDR1 SGHDT, CDR2 YYEEEE. Based on the CDR3 plus reference TRBV5-6 and TRBJ2-3, the full variable domain is DAGVTQSPTHLIKTRGQQVTLRCSPKSGHDTVSWYQQALGQGPQFIFQYYEEEERQRGNFPDRFSGHQFPNYSSELNVNALLLGDSALYLCASSLGSTDTQYFGPGTRLTVL.